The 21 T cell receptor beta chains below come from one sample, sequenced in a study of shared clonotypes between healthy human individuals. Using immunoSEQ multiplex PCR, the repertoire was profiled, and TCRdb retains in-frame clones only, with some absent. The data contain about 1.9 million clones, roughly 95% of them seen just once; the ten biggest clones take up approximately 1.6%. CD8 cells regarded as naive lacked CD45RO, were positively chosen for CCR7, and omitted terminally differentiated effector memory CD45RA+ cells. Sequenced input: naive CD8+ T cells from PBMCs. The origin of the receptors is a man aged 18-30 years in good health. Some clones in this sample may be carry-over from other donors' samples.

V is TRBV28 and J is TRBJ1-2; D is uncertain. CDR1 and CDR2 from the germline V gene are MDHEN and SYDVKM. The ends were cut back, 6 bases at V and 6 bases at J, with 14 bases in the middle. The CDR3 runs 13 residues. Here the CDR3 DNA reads TGTGCCAGCAGGGCCACGGTGGGCGATGGCTACACCTTC. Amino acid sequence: CASRATVGDGYTF.

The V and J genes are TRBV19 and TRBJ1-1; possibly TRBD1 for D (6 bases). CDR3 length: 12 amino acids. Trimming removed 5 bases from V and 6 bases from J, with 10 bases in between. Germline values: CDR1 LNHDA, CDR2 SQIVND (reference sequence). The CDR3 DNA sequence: TGTGCCAGTAGTGGCAGGGGTGCTGAAGCTTTCTTT. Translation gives CASSGRGAEAFF.

The CDR3, as DNA: TGCGCCAGCAGCCCACGGCAGCGGAGGACAGATACGCAGTATTTT. Translating gives CASSPRQRRTDTQYF. The chain carries TRBV4-3 and TRBJ2-3, with a tentative D call TRBD2 (5 bases). There are 15 residues in the CDR3. CDR1 is LGHNA and CDR2 is YSLEER in the germline V gene. V was clipped by 4 bases and J by 3 bases, with 14 bases between them.

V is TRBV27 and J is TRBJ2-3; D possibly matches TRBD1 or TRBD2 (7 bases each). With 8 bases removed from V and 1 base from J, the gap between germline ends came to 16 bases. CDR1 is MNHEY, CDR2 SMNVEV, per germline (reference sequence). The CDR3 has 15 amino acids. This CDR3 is CASYTRGGRTDTQYF. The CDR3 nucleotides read TGTGCCAGCTACACCAGGGGGGGGCGCACAGATACGCAGTATTTT.

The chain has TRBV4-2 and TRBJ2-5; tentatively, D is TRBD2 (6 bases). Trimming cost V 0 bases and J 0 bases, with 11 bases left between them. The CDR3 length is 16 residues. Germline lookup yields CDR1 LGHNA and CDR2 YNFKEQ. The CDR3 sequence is CASSQDGGAYQETQYF. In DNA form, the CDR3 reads TGTGCCAGCAGCCAAGATGGAGGGGCTTACCAAGAGACCCAGTACTTC.

Here the CDR3 DNA reads TGTGCCAGCAGTCTCAGGACGTCCTACAATGAGCAGTTCTTC. Encoded protein: CASSLRTSYNEQFF. The V gene is TRBV6-5, the J gene TRBJ2-1; D gene ambiguous. The germline V and J ends were trimmed by 5 bases and 1 base, with 9 bases remaining between them. Looked up from germline, CDR1 is MNHEY and CDR2 is SVGAGI. This CDR3 is 14 amino acids long.

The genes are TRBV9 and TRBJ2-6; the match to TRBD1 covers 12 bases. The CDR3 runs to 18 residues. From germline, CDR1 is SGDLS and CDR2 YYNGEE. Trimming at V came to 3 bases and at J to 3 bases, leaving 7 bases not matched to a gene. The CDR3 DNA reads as TGTGCCAGCAGCGCCACGGGGACAGGGGGCTTTGGGGCCAACGTCCTGACTTTC. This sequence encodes CASSATGTGGFGANVLTF.

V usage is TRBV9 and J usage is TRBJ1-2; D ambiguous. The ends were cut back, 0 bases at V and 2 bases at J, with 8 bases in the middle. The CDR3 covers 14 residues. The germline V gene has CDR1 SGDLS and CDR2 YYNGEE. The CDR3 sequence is CASSVGQRNYGYTF. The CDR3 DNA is TGTGCCAGCAGCGTAGGTCAACGGAACTATGGCTACACCTTC.

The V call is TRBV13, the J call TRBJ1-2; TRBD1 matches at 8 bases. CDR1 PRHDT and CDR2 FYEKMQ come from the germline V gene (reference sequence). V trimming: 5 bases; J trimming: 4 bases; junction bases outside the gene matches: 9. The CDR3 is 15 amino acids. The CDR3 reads CASSQGQVRSYGYTF. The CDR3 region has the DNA TGTGCCAGCAGCCAGGGACAGGTTAGAAGCTATGGCTACACCTTC.

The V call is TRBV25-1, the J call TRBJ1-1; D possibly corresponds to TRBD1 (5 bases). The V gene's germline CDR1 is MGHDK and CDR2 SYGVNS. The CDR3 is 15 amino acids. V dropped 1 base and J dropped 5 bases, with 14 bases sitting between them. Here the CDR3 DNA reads TGTGCCAGCAGTGAATTAAGGGAAAAGGGGACTGAAGCTTTCTTT. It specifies CASSELREKGTEAFF.

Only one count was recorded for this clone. The CDR3: CASSDRTGSNEQFF. The CDR3 DNA reads TGCGCCAGCAGCGACCGGACAGGGAGCAATGAGCAGTTCTTC. The rearrangement uses TRBV5-1 and TRBJ2-1, with TRBD1 matching over 8 bases. The length of the CDR3 is 14 residues. The ends lost 4 bases at V and 6 bases at J; junction bases unmatched: 6. Germline V gene data show CDR1 as SGHRS and CDR2 as YFSETQ. Looking up the rest from reference TRBV5-1 and TRBJ2-1 gives the full variable domain: KAGVTQTPRYLIKTRGQQVTLSCSPISGHRSVSWYQQTPGQGLQFLFEYFSETQRNKGNFPGRFSGRQFSNSRSEMNVSTLELGDSALYLCASSDRTGSNEQFFGPGTRLTVL.

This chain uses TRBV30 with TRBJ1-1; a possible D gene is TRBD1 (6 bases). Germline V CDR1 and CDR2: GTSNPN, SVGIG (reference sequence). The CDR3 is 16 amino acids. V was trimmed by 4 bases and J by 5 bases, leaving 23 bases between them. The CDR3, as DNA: TGTGCCTGGATCCCCAGAGGGGGGGGCTGGTTGACTGAAGCTTTCTTT. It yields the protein CAWIPRGGGWLTEAFF. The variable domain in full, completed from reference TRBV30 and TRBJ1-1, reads SQTIHQWPATLVQPVGSPLSLECTVEGTSNPNLYWYRQAAGRGLQLLFYSVGIGQISSEVPQNLSASRPQDRQFILSSKKLLLSDSGFYLCAWIPRGGGWLTEAFFGQGTRLTVV.

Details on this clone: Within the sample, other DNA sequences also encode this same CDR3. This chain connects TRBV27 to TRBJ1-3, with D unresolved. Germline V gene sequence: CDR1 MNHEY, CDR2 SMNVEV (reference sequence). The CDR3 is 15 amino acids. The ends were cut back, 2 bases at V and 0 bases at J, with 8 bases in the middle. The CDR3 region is CASSLRGSSGNTIYF. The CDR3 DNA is TGTGCCAGCAGTTTACGGGGATCCTCTGGAAACACCATATATTTT.

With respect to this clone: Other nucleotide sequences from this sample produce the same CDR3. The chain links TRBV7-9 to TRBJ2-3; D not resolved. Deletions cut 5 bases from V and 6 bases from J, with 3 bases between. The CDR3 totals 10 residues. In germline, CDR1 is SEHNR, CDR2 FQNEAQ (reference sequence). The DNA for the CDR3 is TGTGCCAGCAGCCGGGATACGCAGTATTTT. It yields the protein CASSRDTQYF.

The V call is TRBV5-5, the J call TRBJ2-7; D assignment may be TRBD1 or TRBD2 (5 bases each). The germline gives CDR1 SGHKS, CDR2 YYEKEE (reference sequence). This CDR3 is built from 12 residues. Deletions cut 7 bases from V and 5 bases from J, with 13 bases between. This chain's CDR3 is CASAPRGDEQYF. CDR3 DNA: TGTGCCAGCGCCCCCCGAGGGGACGAGCAGTACTTC.

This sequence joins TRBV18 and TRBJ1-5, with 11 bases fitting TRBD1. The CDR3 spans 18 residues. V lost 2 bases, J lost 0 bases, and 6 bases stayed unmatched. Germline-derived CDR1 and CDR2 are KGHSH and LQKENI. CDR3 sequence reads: CASSPGTGGTLSNQPQHF. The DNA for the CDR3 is TGTGCCAGCTCACCAGGGACAGGGGGGACCCTTAGCAATCAGCCCCAGCATTTT.

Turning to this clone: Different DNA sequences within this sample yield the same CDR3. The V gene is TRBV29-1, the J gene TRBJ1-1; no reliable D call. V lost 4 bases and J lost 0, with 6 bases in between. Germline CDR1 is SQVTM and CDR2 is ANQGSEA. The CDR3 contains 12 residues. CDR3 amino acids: CSVVSMNTEAFF. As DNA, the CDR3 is TGCAGCGTTGTTAGTATGAACACTGAAGCTTTCTTT.

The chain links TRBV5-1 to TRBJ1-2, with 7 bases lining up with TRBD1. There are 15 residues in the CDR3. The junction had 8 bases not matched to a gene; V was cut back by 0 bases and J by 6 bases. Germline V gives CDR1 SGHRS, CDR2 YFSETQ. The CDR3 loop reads CASSLGNRGIDGYTF. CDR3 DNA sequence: TGCGCCAGCAGCTTGGGGAACAGGGGTATAGATGGCTACACCTTC.

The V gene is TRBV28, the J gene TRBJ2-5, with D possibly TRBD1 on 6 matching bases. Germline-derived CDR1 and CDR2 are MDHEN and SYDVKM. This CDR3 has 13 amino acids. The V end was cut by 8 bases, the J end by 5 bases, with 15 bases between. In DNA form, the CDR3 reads TGTGCCAGCGGGAGACAGGTTTGGGAGACCCAGTACTTC. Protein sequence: CASGRQVWETQYF.

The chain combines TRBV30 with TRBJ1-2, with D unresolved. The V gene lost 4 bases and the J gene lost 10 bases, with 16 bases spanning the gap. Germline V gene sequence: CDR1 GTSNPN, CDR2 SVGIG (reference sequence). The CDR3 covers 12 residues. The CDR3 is CAWIPFAFYYTF. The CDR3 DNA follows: TGTGCCTGGATCCCGTTCGCGTTCTACTACACCTTC.

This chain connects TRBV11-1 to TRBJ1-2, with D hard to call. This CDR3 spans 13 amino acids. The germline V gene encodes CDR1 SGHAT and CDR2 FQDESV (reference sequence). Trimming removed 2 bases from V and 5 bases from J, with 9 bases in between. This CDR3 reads CASSLWSGYGYTF. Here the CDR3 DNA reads TGTGCCAGCAGCTTATGGAGTGGATATGGCTACACCTTC.